These 15 T cell receptor beta chains originate from one sample sequenced in a study of T cell repertoires in cytomegalovirus infection. No cognate antigen is known for these TCRs. Each CDR3 protein is one row after TCRdb ran MiXCR on the reads. The sample lists under 90,000 distinct CDR3 sequences; under 55% were seen once. The material sequenced was CD8+ T cells from cultured PBMCs, taken from culture after CMV antigen stimulation. These receptors were obtained from a human donor in good health (CMV status not recorded). Some clones in this sample may be carry-over from other donors' samples.

This clonotype was detected only a few times. The chain employs TRBV28 and TRBJ1-2; maybe TRBD1 (6 bases). The CDR3 length is 15 residues. Germline V gives CDR1 MDHEN, CDR2 SYDVKM. Trimming stripped 6 bases from V and 0 bases from J, with 14 bases between. The CDR3, as DNA: TGTGCCAGCAGGTTACAGGGCGGAGCTAACTATGGCTACACCTTC. Encoded protein: CASRLQGGANYGYTF.

The V and J genes are TRBV12-3 or TRBV12-4 and TRBJ1-1, with D perhaps TRBD1 (5 bases). The CDR3 totals 11 residues. Trimming pared 8 bases from V and 4 bases from J, leaving 8 bases between. The CDR3 is CASVGGTEAFF. In nucleotides, the CDR3 is TGTGCCAGCGTGGGGGGCACTGAAGCTTTCTTT.

The rearrangement uses TRBV7-2 and TRBJ1-4; perhaps TRBD1 as D (6 bases). The CDR3 runs 15 residues. The germline gives CDR1 SGHTA, CDR2 FQGNSA. Trimming removed 2 bases from V and 4 bases from J, with 11 bases in between. The CDR3 loop is CASSLPGTYNEKLFF. The CDR3 bases are TGTGCCAGCAGCTTACCCGGGACATATAATGAAAAACTGTTTTTT.

The J gene is TRBJ1-2, the V gene TRBV5-4; 9 bases match TRBD1. V dropped 4 bases and J dropped 1; count of bases not matched to a gene: 5. Germline V gene data show CDR1 as SGHNT and CDR2 as YYREEE (reference sequence). The CDR3 extends over 15 amino acids. The CDR3 region is CASSPGQGRNYGYTF. CDR3 nucleotide sequence: TGTGCCAGCAGCCCTGGACAGGGGCGTAACTATGGCTACACCTTC.

This clonotype was observed a few times. The chain employs TRBV28 and TRBJ2-7, with TRBD2 matching 10 bases. With V trimmed by 2 bases and J by 0 bases, 1 base remained unmatched. The CDR3 consists of 15 residues. Germline CDR1 MDHEN, CDR2 SYDVKM. This CDR3 is CASSLTSGNSYEQYF. The CDR3, as DNA: TGTGCCAGCAGTTTAACTAGCGGGAACTCCTACGAGCAGTACTTC.

There are many counts of this clonotype. The chain combines TRBV7-2 with TRBJ2-3; D not resolved. The CDR3 totals 18 residues. With 5 bases removed from V and 0 bases from J, the gap between germline ends came to 21 bases. Germline values: CDR1 SGHTA, CDR2 FQGNSA. Here the CDR3 reads CASSPLGWRSPSTDTQYF. CDR3 nucleotide sequence: TGTGCCAGCAGCCCCCTTGGATGGCGGAGCCCTAGCACAGATACGCAGTATTTT. The entire variable domain, with the rest obtained from reference TRBV7-2 and TRBJ2-3, is as follows: GAGVSQSPSNKVTEKGKDVELRCDPISGHTALYWYRQSLGQGLEFLIYFQGNSAPDKSGLPSDRFSAERTGGSVSTLTIQRTQQEDSAVYLCASSPLGWRSPSTDTQYFGPGTRLTVL.

In nucleotides, the CDR3 is TGTGCCAGCAGCCCCCGGACAGGGGGTCCCTACGAGCAGTACTTC. Translation gives CASSPRTGGPYEQYF. The chain recombines TRBV7-9 with TRBJ2-7; 10 bases are a match to TRBD1. CDR1 and CDR2 from the germline V gene are SEHNR and FQNEAQ (reference sequence). V was clipped by 5 bases and J by 2 bases; unmatched bases: 6. This CDR3 is built from 15 residues.

The rearrangement links TRBV7-8 to TRBJ2-1; 14 positions agree with TRBD2. This CDR3 region has 20 residues. Germline lookup yields CDR1 SGHVS and CDR2 FQNEAQ. V dropped 5 bases and J dropped 0; count of bases not matched to a gene: 12. The DNA of the CDR3 is TGTGCCAGCAGCATCGGACTAGCGGGAGGTGAACTTAGCTCCTACAATGAGCAGTTCTTC. Translating it yields CASSIGLAGGELSSYNEQFF.

The chain couples TRBV7-3 to TRBJ2-2, with 8 bases aligning to TRBD1. Germline V gives CDR1 SGHTA, CDR2 FQGTGA. The trim removed 5 bases at V and 2 bases at J, leaving 7 bases unmatched. This CDR3 is 16 amino acids long. CDR3 loop: CASSPWDRINTGELFF. The CDR3 region has the DNA TGTGCCAGCAGCCCCTGGGACAGGATCAACACCGGGGAGCTGTTTTTT.

The chain recombines TRBV7-3 with TRBJ2-1, with 11 bases lining up with TRBD2. Trimming at V came to 6 bases and at J to 3 bases, leaving 4 bases not matched to a gene. The CDR3 length is 15 residues. Germline V gene sequence: CDR1 SGHTA, CDR2 FQGTGA. The CDR3 DNA sequence: TGTGCCAGCAGTTCTAGCGGGGGGTACTACAATGAGCAGTTCTTC. As protein: CASSSSGGYYNEQFF.

The table lists this clonotype with a few counts. The chain employs TRBV7-8 and TRBJ2-1, with 10 bases that match TRBD2. Unmatched junction bases numbered 9, after V lost 5 bases and J lost 8 bases. There are 15 residues in the CDR3. Germline V gives CDR1 SGHVS, CDR2 FQNEAQ. CDR3 amino acids: CASSLSSGSVYEQFF. Written as DNA, the CDR3 is TGTGCCAGCAGCCTATCTAGCGGGAGTGTGTATGAGCAGTTCTTC.

The chain links TRBV11-2 to TRBJ2-6, with D unresolved. The V end was cut by 0 bases, the J end by 4 bases, with 13 bases between. This CDR3 is 17 amino acids long. Germline loops: CDR1 SGHAT, CDR2 FQNNGV. CDR3 sequence reads: CASSLDQSQVGANVLTF. The CDR3 bases are TGTGCCAGCAGCTTAGATCAGTCCCAAGTCGGGGCCAACGTCCTGACTTTC.

The DNA for the CDR3 is TGTGCCAGCAGTTACTTGGGGGCCGACACAGATACGCAGTATTTT. Amino acids: CASSYLGADTDTQYF. J is TRBJ2-3 and V is TRBV6-5, with a tentative D call TRBD1 (6 bases). In germline, CDR1 is MNHEY, CDR2 SVGAGI. The ends were cut back, 1 base at V and 2 bases at J, with 10 bases in the middle. The CDR3 contains 15 residues.

The rearrangement links TRBV7-2 to TRBJ1-1, with D unclear. From germline, CDR1 is SGHTA and CDR2 FQGNSA. The CDR3 loop spans 12 amino acids. The V gene lost 4 bases and the J gene lost 6 bases, with 9 bases spanning the gap. CDR3 residues: CASSWERPEAFF. CDR3 in DNA: TGTGCCAGCAGCTGGGAGAGACCTGAAGCTTTCTTT.

This clonotype has more than one count but fewer than ten. One junction end disagrees with the germline gene, perhaps due to a read error. The V gene is TRBV7-7, the J gene TRBJ2-5, with a possible D match to TRBD2 (6 bases). The CDR3 loop spans 14 amino acids. Germline lookup yields CDR1 SSHAT and CDR2 FNYEAQ (reference sequence). DNA of the CDR3: TGTGCTAGCAGCTTAGGACTACCCCCAGAGACCCAGTACTTC. Amino acid sequence: CASSLGLPPETQYF.